This passage covers 19 T cell receptor beta chains from one sample sequenced in a study of blood T cell repertoires in COVID-19. Profiled with immunoSEQ multiplex PCR; TCRdb holds only in-frame clones, not every one. The sample lists 150,000 to 200,000 clones; about 81% were seen once. The sequencing input was peripheral blood. Receptors were obtained from a woman older than 75 with acute or convalescent COVID-19.

This chain links TRBV7-2 with TRBJ2-1; 7 nucleotides match TRBD2. Germline CDR1 SGHTA, CDR2 FQGNSA. Trimming cost V 3 bases and J 0 bases; bases outside gene matches: 2. CDR3 length: 15 amino acids. In DNA, the CDR3 is TGTGCCAGCAGCTTGAGCGGGAACTCCTACAATGAGCAGTTCTTC. Its translation: CASSLSGNSYNEQFF.

The rearrangement links TRBV15 to TRBJ2-2; D possibly corresponds to TRBD2 (6 bases). The CDR3 extends over 15 amino acids. From germline, CDR1 is LNHNV and CDR2 YYDKDF (reference sequence). V was cut by 1 base and J by 5 bases, with 11 bases left in between. The chain's CDR3 is CATSRGRGATGELFF. The CDR3 nucleotides are TGTGCCACCAGCAGAGGGCGCGGGGCGACCGGGGAGCTGTTTTTT.

Details on this clone: Compared with germline, one end of the junction differs, possibly owing to a read error. The chain has TRBV6-1 and TRBJ2-3, with TRBD2 matching over 9 bases. CDR3 length: 15 residues. CDR1 MNHNS and CDR2 SASEGT come from the germline V gene. In nucleotides, the CDR3 is TGTGCCAGCAGCGAAGGGGCGGGGGGGCGAGATACGCAGTATTTT. Its translation: CASSEGAGGRDTQYF.

The CDR3 is CASSDRAEQFF. In DNA form, the CDR3 reads TGCGCCAGCAGTGACAGGGCCGAGCAGTTCTTC. The rearrangement uses TRBV10-1 and TRBJ2-1; weak D call: TRBD1 (5 bases). Germline V gene data show CDR1 as WNHNN and CDR2 as SYGVQD (reference sequence). CDR3 length: 11 amino acids. Deletions cut 3 bases from V and 10 bases from J, with 7 bases between.

The V call is TRBV6-1, the J call TRBJ2-5; D possibly corresponds to TRBD2 (5 bases). CDR1 MNHNS and CDR2 SASEGT come from the germline V gene. The CDR3 is 14 amino acids. The V and J ends lost 2 bases and 2 bases respectively, with 9 bases between them. The CDR3 nucleotides are TGTGCCAGCAGTGAAATGACGGGGCAAGAGACCCAGTACTTC. This translates into CASSEMTGQETQYF.

The chain is built from TRBV25-1 and TRBJ2-7; TRBD1 matches at 9 bases. This CDR3 has 15 amino acids. The germline V gene encodes CDR1 MGHDK and CDR2 SYGVNS. V was pared by 1 base and J by 3 bases, with 4 bases of the junction left unmatched. The CDR3 reads CASSELGQGFYEQYF. The CDR3 coding sequence is TGTGCCAGCAGTGAATTGGGACAGGGATTCTACGAGCAGTACTTC.

The V gene is TRBV20-1, the J gene TRBJ2-3, with D possibly matching TRBD1 (6 bases). The length of the CDR3 is 11 residues. The germline CDR1 and CDR2 sequences are DFQATT and SNEGSKA (reference sequence). Between the trimmed V and J ends, which lost 3 bases and 7 bases, there was a span of 8 bases. CDR3 coding DNA: TGCAGTGCTAGTCAGGGGAATACGCAGTATTTT. Translation gives CSASQGNTQYF.

The V call is TRBV6-4, the J call TRBJ2-3; a weak D match, TRBD2 (6 bases). The CDR3 has 14 residues. V was cut by 7 bases and J by 6 bases, with 17 bases left in between. Per germline, CDR1 MRHNA and CDR2 SNTAGT. The CDR3 sequence is CASIYGGESDTQYF. The CDR3 coding sequence is TGTGCCAGCATTTACGGCGGGGAGTCGGATACGCAGTATTTT.

The V and J genes are TRBV7-2 and TRBJ1-1; the D is unclear. Trimming shortened V by 5 bases and J by 8 bases, and 12 bases separated the two germline ends. CDR1 is SGHTA, CDR2 FQGNSA, per germline. The CDR3 runs to 12 residues. The CDR3 bases are TGTGCCAGCAGCCTAGGAGTTTTCGAAGCTTTCTTT. It specifies CASSLGVFEAFF.

The V and J genes are TRBV18 and TRBJ2-1, with 7 positions matching TRBD1. The V gene end was trimmed by 3 bases and the J gene end by 0 bases; junction bases not matched to a gene: 5. This CDR3 is 16 amino acids long. The germline CDR1 and CDR2 sequences are KGHSH and LQKENI. CDR3 in amino acids: CASSPGQAISYNEQFF. As DNA, the CDR3 is TGTGCCAGCTCACCCGGACAGGCTATCTCCTACAATGAGCAGTTCTTC.

The V gene is TRBV5-1, the J gene TRBJ2-3, with 8 bases aligning to TRBD2. This CDR3 is 13 amino acids long. V was pared by 3 bases and J by 5 bases, with 2 bases of the junction left unmatched. Per the germline V gene, CDR1 is SGHRS and CDR2 is YFSETQ. The CDR3 protein is CASSSLAGDTQYF. CDR3 sequence (DNA): TGCGCCAGCAGCTCCCTAGCGGGAGATACGCAGTATTTT. The variable domain in full, completed from reference TRBV5-1 and TRBJ2-3, reads KAGVTQTPRYLIKTRGQQVTLSCSPISGHRSVSWYQQTPGQGLQFLFEYFSETQRNKGNFPGRFSGRQFSNSRSEMNVSTLELGDSALYLCASSSLAGDTQYFGPGTRLTVL.

The chain is built from TRBV5-6 and TRBJ1-1, with D perhaps TRBD1 (5 bases). The CDR3 sequence is 14 residues long. Germline V gene sequence: CDR1 SGHDT, CDR2 YYEEEE. Trimming left V 4 bases short and J 6 bases short, with 16 bases between. The CDR3 region is CASSPINVRAEAFF. In DNA form, the CDR3 reads TGTGCCAGCAGCCCGATTAACGTCAGGGCTGAAGCTTTCTTT.

The chain combines TRBV21-1 with TRBJ1-5; TRBD1 reflects the table's D call only, with no check against the DNA. TRBV21-1 is a pseudogene locus. This CDR3 spans 16 amino acids. CDR3 in amino acids: CASSNIPQGNRQPQHF. The CDR3 DNA reads as TGTGCCAGCAGCAACATCCCGCAGGGTAATAGGCAGCCCCAGCATTTT.

V is TRBV11-3 and J is TRBJ1-1; 10 bases are a match to TRBD1. Germline loops: CDR1 SGHNT, CDR2 YENEEA. Losses at the gene ends were 5 bases for V and 4 bases for J; bases not matched to a gene: 7. This CDR3 has 15 amino acids. As DNA, the CDR3 is TGTGCCAGCAGCCGCGGGACAGGGGTATCCACTGAAGCTTTCTTT. Amino acids: CASSRGTGVSTEAFF.

The V gene is TRBV7-2, the J gene TRBJ2-1, with TRBD2 matching 10 bases. Per the germline V gene, CDR1 is SGHTA and CDR2 is FQGNSA. CDR3 length equals 16 residues. The J segment lost 7 bases and the V segment lost 4 bases, leaving 10 bases of the junction unmatched. The CDR3 spells CASSSLSGGALNEQFF. Here the CDR3 DNA reads TGTGCCAGCAGCTCCCTGAGCGGGGGGGCCTTAAATGAGCAGTTCTTC.

This chain joins TRBV14 and TRBJ2-5, with 9 nucleotides matching TRBD2. V lost 1 base and J lost 7; bases outside the gene matches: 7. The germline V gene encodes CDR1 SGHDN and CDR2 FVKESK. The CDR3 is 15 residues long. Here the CDR3 reads CASSQVGLAVGTQYF. The CDR3 coding sequence is TGTGCCAGCAGCCAAGTGGGACTAGCTGTTGGGACCCAGTACTTC.

The rearrangement uses TRBV18 and TRBJ2-7; D remains ambiguous. Germline CDR1 reads KGHSH; CDR2 reads LQKENI. The CDR3 is 15 residues long. V lost 2 bases and J lost 1, with 12 bases in between. CDR3 amino acids: CASSPEAGSSYEQYF. Written as DNA, the CDR3 is TGTGCCAGCTCACCAGAAGCAGGTTCATCCTACGAGCAGTACTTC.

The chain recombines TRBV7-9 with TRBJ1-4, with 9 bases lining up with TRBD1. Germline lookup yields CDR1 SEHNR and CDR2 FQNEAQ (reference sequence). With 5 bases clipped from V and 7 bases from J, the junction kept 5 bases outside the gene matches. The CDR3 loop spans 14 amino acids. The CDR3 DNA follows: TGTGCCAGCAGCATGGGACAGGGTGGTGAAAAACTGTTTTTT. This encodes CASSMGQGGEKLFF.

The rearrangement uses TRBV18 and TRBJ1-1, with D unresolved. The germline gives CDR1 KGHSH, CDR2 LQKENI. The CDR3 has 15 residues. Trimming removed 2 bases from V and 4 bases from J, with 14 bases in between. The CDR3 spells CASSPSVLGATEAFF. CDR3 sequence (DNA): TGTGCCAGCTCACCATCGGTTCTAGGAGCCACTGAAGCTTTCTTT.